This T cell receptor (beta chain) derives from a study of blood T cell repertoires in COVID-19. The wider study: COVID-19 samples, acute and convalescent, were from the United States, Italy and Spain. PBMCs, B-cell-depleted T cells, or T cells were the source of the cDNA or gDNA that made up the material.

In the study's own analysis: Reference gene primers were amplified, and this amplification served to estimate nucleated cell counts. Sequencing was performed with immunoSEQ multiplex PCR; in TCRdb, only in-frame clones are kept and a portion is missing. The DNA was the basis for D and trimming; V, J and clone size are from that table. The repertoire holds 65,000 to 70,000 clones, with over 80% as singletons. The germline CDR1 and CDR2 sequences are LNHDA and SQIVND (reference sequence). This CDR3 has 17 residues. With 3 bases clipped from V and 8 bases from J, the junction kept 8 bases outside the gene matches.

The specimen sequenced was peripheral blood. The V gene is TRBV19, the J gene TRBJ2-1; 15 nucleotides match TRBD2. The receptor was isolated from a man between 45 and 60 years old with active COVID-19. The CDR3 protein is CASSIRTSGGGFDEQFF. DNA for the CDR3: TGTGCCAGTAGTATCCGGACTAGCGGGGGGGGGTTCGATGAGCAGTTCTTC.